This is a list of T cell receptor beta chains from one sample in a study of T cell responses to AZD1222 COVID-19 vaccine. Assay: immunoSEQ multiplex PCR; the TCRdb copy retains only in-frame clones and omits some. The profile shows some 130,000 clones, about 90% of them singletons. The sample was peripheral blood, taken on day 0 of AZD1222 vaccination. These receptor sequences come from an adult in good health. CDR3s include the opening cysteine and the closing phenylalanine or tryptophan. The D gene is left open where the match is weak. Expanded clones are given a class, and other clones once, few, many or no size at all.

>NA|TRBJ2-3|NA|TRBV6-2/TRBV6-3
CASSYPPIGTDTQYF
TGTGCCAGCAGTTATCCGCCGATTGGCACAGATACGCAGTATTTT
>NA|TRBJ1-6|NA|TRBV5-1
CASSFNRNGDNSPLHF
TGCGCCAGCAGCTTTAACCGGAACGGGGATAATTCACCCCTCCACTTT
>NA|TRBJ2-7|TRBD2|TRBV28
CASSLRRDYYEQYF
TGTGCCAGCAGTTTAAGGCGGGACTACTACGAGCAGTACTTC
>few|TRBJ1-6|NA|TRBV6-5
CASSWGRVGASPLHF
TGTGCCAGCAGCTGGGGGAGGGTGGGCGCATCACCCCTCCACTTT
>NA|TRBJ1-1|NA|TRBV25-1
CASSERGRLNTEAFF
TGTGCCAGCAGTGAACGGGGCCGGTTGAACACTGAAGCTTTCTTT
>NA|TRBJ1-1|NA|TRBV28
CASSFKNTEAFF
TGTGCCAGCAGTTTCAAGAACACTGAAGCTTTCTTT
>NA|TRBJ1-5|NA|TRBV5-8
CASGRYRGGNQPQHF
TGTGCCAGCGGTCGGTATAGAGGCGGCAATCAGCCCCAGCATTTT
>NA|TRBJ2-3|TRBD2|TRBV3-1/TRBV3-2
CASSQVEGLRADTQYF
TGTGCCAGCAGCCAAGTTGAGGGACTACGAGCAGATACGCAGTATTTT
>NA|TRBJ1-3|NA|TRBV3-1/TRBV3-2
CASSRIERRGGNTIYF
TGTGCCAGCAGCCGAATCGAACGGAGAGGAGGAAACACCATATATTTT
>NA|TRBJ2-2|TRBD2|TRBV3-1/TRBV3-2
CASSQAASGGLTGELFF
TGTGCCAGCAGCCAGGCAGCGAGCGGGGGCCTGACCGGGGAGCTGTTTTTT
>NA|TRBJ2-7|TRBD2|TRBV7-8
CASSASSGRAPQQYF
TGTGCCAGCAGCGCCTCTAGCGGGAGGGCCCCCCAGCAGTACTTC
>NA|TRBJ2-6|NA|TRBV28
CASTGPTANVLTF
TGTGCCAGTACAGGTCCAACGGCCAACGTCCTGACTTTC
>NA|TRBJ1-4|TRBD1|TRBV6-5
CASTQDRGPNEKLFF
TGTGCCAGCACCCAAGACAGGGGTCCTAATGAAAAACTGTTTTTT
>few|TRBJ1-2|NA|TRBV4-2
CASSQGRGDYGYTF
TGTGCCAGCAGCCAGGGCAGGGGAGACTATGGCTACACCTTC
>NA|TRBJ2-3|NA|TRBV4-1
CASSLEGVPDTQYF
TGCGCCAGCAGCCTTGAGGGGGTCCCAGATACGCAGTATTTT
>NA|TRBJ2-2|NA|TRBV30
CAWAQNTGELFF
TGTGCCTGGGCCCAGAACACCGGGGAGCTGTTTTTT
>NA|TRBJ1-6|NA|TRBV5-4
CASSLERQYSPLHF
TGTGCCAGCAGCTTGGAACGGCAGTATTCACCCCTCCACTTT
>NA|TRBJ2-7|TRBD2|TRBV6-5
CASSYSLAGYLEQYF
TGTGCCAGCAGTTACTCATTAGCGGGATACCTAGAGCAGTACTTC
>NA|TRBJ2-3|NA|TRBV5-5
CASSLGGGSTDTQYF
TGTGCCAGCAGCTTGGGTGGCGGCAGCACAGATACGCAGTATTTT
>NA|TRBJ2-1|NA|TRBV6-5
CASSSSGAKHNEQFF
TGTGCCAGCAGTTCTTCAGGGGCAAAACACAATGAGCAGTTCTTC
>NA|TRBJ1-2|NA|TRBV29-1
CSVPKYRALGGYTF
TGCAGCGTTCCTAAGTACAGGGCTCTCGGTGGCTACACCTTC
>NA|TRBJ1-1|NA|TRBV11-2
CASSLYVKNTEAFF
TGTGCCAGCAGCTTATACGTTAAGAACACTGAAGCTTTCTTT
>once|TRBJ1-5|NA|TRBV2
CASSIMGNNNQPQHF
TGTGCCAGCAGTATCATGGGAAATAACAATCAGCCCCAGCATTTT
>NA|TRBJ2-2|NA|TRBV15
CATSRARGNTGELFF
TGTGCCACCAGCAGAGCGAGGGGGAACACCGGGGAGCTGTTTTTT
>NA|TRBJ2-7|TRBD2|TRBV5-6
CASSFLAGNEQYF
TGTGCCAGCAGCTTCCTAGCGGGGAACGAGCAGTACTTC
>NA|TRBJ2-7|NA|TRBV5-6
CASSYGRTMSYEQYF
TGTGCCAGCAGCTACGGACGCACTATGTCCTACGAGCAGTACTTC
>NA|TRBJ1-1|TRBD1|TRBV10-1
CASSEATGGVNTEAFF
TGCGCCAGCAGTGAAGCGACAGGGGGTGTGAACACTGAAGCTTTCTTT
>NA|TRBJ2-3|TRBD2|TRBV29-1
CSLGSSGSADTQYF
TGCAGCTTGGGGTCTAGCGGGAGTGCAGATACGCAGTATTTT
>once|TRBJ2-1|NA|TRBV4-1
CASSQDGRRKQFF
TGCGCCAGCAGCCAAGATGGGAGGAGAAAGCAGTTCTTC
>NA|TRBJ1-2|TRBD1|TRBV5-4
CASSWVPGQPRLGGYTF
TGTGCCAGCAGCTGGGTCCCGGGACAGCCCAGGTTGGGGGGCTACACCTTC
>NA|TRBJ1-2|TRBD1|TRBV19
CASSDTGDYGYTF
TGTGCCAGTAGTGACACAGGGGACTATGGCTACACCTTC
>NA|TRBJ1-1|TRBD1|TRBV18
CASSQGQGLIGTEAFF
TGTGCCAGCTCACAAGGACAGGGGCTGATAGGGACTGAAGCTTTCTTT
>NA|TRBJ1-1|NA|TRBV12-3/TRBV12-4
CASRKGEGTEAFF
TGTGCCAGCAGAAAGGGAGAAGGCACTGAAGCTTTCTTT